Below are 22 T cell receptor beta chains sequenced from a single sample in a study of CD4+ T cells in melanoma. Clones were sequenced by immunoSEQ multiplex PCR, and TCRdb holds only the in-frame ones, with some missing. The sample has about 55,000 clones; roughly two thirds are singletons. What was sequenced was tumor tissue. All receptors come from a human donor with melanoma.

In this sample, this clone turned up once. This sequence joins TRBV5-5 and TRBJ1-1, with 8 bases aligning to TRBD1. Germline loops: CDR1 SGHKS, CDR2 YYEKEE (reference sequence). The CDR3 contains 15 residues. V shed 0 bases, J shed 0 bases, and the junction held 1 base outside the gene matches. The CDR3 is CASSLEDRVNTEAFF. For the CDR3, the DNA is TGTGCCAGCAGCTTGGAGGACAGGGTGAACACTGAAGCTTTCTTT. The whole variable domain, remainder taken from reference TRBV5-5 and TRBJ1-1, is DAGVTQSPTHLIKTRGQQVTLRCSPISGHKSVSWYQQVLGQGPQFIFQYYEKEERGRGNFPDRFSARQFPNYSSELNVNALLLGDSALYLCASSLEDRVNTEAFFGQGTRLTVV.

This clone appeared a few times. V usage is TRBV18 and J usage is TRBJ2-7, with 7 bases aligning to TRBD1. V shed 6 bases and J 5 bases; nucleotides not matched to a gene: 10. CDR1 KGHSH and CDR2 LQKENI come from the germline V gene. This CDR3 is 14 amino acids long. CDR3 region: CASSPYRDSHEQYF. In nucleotides, the CDR3 is TGTGCCAGCTCGCCCTACCGGGACAGCCACGAGCAGTACTTC.

J is TRBJ1-6 and V is TRBV18; D remains ambiguous. From germline, CDR1 is KGHSH and CDR2 LQKENI. Trimming took off 6 bases at V and 13 bases at J, with 13 bases between the two ends. The CDR3 sequence is 12 residues long. This CDR3 reads CASSLTPSPLHF. In nucleotides, the CDR3 is TGTGCCAGCTCTCTGACGCCTTCTCCCCTCCACTTT. The complete variable domain, with remaining parts taken from reference TRBV18 and TRBJ1-6, reads NAGVMQNPRHLVRRRGQEARLRCSPMKGHSHVYWYRQLPEEGLKFMVYLQKENIIDESGMPKERFSAEFPKEGPSILRIQQVVRGDSAAYFCASSLTPSPLHFGNGTRLTVT.

This chain uses TRBV7-2 with TRBJ1-2, with D tentatively TRBD1 (6 bases). The CDR3 is 14 amino acids. Germline V lookup: CDR1 SGHTA, CDR2 FQGNSA. The ends were cut back, 2 bases at V and 1 base at J, with 8 bases in the middle. CDR3: CASSLRQVNYGYTF. The CDR3 region has the DNA TGTGCCAGCAGCTTACGACAGGTTAACTATGGCTACACCTTC.

This clone was seen ten or more times. The chain has TRBV6-1 and TRBJ1-5; the D is unclear. Trimming cost V 3 bases and J 4 bases, with 7 bases left between them. CDR1 and CDR2 from the germline V gene are MNHNS and SASEGT. This CDR3 has 13 residues. This CDR3 is CASSDRENQPQHF. The CDR3, as DNA: TGTGCCAGCAGTGACCGCGAGAATCAGCCCCAGCATTTT.

This clone was seen more than once but under ten times. This chain links TRBV2 with TRBJ2-3, with D maybe TRBD1 (6 bases). V lost 6 bases and J 5 bases, leaving 12 bases between the germline ends. The CDR3 covers 13 residues. Germline V gene data show CDR1 as SNHLY and CDR2 as FYNNEI. In DNA form, the CDR3 reads TGTGCCAGCAGAAACAGGGACGTAGATACGCAGTATTTT. Residues: CASRNRDVDTQYF.

The rearrangement joins TRBV4-1 to TRBJ2-5; perhaps TRBD1 as D (7 bases). The germline V gene has CDR1 MGHRA and CDR2 YSYEKL. The CDR3 has 14 amino acids. Trimming removed 6 bases at V and 5 bases at J, with 16 bases between. CDR3 DNA: TGCGCCAGCAGACGGACATCAGGGGGGGAGACCCAGTACTTC. Translating it yields CASRRTSGGETQYF.

As DNA, the CDR3 is TGTGCCAGCAGCCCCCGGACTAGCGGGAGAAAGGCCTACAATGAGCAGTTCTTC. It codes for CASSPRTSGRKAYNEQFF. The V call is TRBV5-6, the J call TRBJ2-1; 13 positions match TRBD2. With 4 bases clipped from V and 2 bases from J, the junction kept 9 bases outside the gene matches. CDR1 SGHDT and CDR2 YYEEEE come from the germline V gene. The CDR3 runs 18 residues.

The J gene is TRBJ1-1, the V gene TRBV30; 8 bases are a match to TRBD1. The CDR3 length is 16 residues. V was pared by 2 bases and J by 3 bases, with 11 bases of the junction left unmatched. Per the germline V gene, CDR1 is GTSNPN and CDR2 is SVGIG (reference sequence). The CDR3 DNA reads as TGTGCCTGGAGTAATCTCAAACAGGGGGACGACACTGAAGCTTTCTTT. The encoded protein is CAWSNLKQGDDTEAFF. The full variable domain, its missing parts supplied by reference TRBV30 and TRBJ1-1, is SQTIHQWPATLVQPVGSPLSLECTVEGTSNPNLYWYRQAAGRGLQLLFYSVGIGQISSEVPQNLSASRPQDRQFILSSKKLLLSDSGFYLCAWSNLKQGDDTEAFFGQGTRLTVV.

This clone showed up just a few times. The V and J genes are TRBV10-3 and TRBJ2-5; weak D call: TRBD2 (6 bases). Germline loops: CDR1 ENHRY, CDR2 SYGVKD. This CDR3 has 13 amino acids. Trimming cost V 3 bases and J 4 bases, with 9 bases left between them. This CDR3 reads CAISERRGETQYF. The CDR3 DNA reads TGTGCCATCAGTGAACGGAGGGGAGAGACCCAGTACTTC.

The chain recombines TRBV6-5 with TRBJ1-6; D gene ambiguous. The CDR3 has 14 residues. Germline values: CDR1 MNHEY, CDR2 SVGAGI. V lost 6 bases and J 5 bases, leaving 11 bases between the germline ends. The DNA for the CDR3 is TGTGCCAGCAGCGATCCGACGGATAATTCACCCCTCCACTTT. Translated, it gives CASSDPTDNSPLHF.

The rearrangement links TRBV28 to TRBJ2-5; D possibly uses TRBD1 or TRBD2 (6 bases each). The length of the CDR3 is 16 residues. Trimming shortened V by 2 bases and J by 5 bases, and 18 bases separated the two germline ends. Germline assignment: CDR1 MDHEN and CDR2 SYDVKM. The chain's CDR3 is CASSLVRGPLMETQYF. The CDR3 nucleotides are TGTGCCAGCAGTTTAGTCCGGGGGCCCCTAATGGAGACCCAGTACTTC.

This clone occurred many times. V and J are TRBV5-6 and TRBJ2-2, with D unresolved. Germline V gene sequence: CDR1 SGHDT, CDR2 YYEEEE. The CDR3 sequence is 17 residues long. Trimming removed 1 base from V and 2 bases from J, with 15 bases in between. CDR3 residues: CASSLYNRQVNTGELFF. The CDR3 DNA is TGTGCCAGCAGCTTGTACAACAGACAAGTTAACACCGGGGAGCTGTTTTTT. The variable domain in full, with the rest retrieved from reference TRBV5-6 and TRBJ2-2, is DAGVTQSPTHLIKTRGQQVTLRCSPKSGHDTVSWYQQALGQGPQFIFQYYEEEERQRGNFPDRFSGHQFPNYSSELNVNALLLGDSALYLCASSLYNRQVNTGELFFGEGSRLTVL.

This clone was detected ten times or more. The chain is built from TRBV30 and TRBJ1-6; weak D call: TRBD1 (5 bases). CDR3 length: 15 amino acids. Trimming took 3 bases from V and 2 from J, leaving 11 bases between them. Germline V lookup: CDR1 GTSNPN, CDR2 SVGIG (reference sequence). CDR3 in DNA: TGTGCCTGGAGCGCAGGGATGGCCTATAATTCACCCCTCCACTTT. Its translation is CAWSAGMAYNSPLHF. The variable domain in full, completed from reference TRBV30 and TRBJ1-6, reads SQTIHQWPATLVQPVGSPLSLECTVEGTSNPNLYWYRQAAGRGLQLLFYSVGIGQISSEVPQNLSASRPQDRQFILSSKKLLLSDSGFYLCAWSAGMAYNSPLHFGNGTRLTVT.

This clone was found a few times. The chain's CDR3 is CASSPDDRRRQPQHF. The DNA for the CDR3 is TGTGCCAGCAGCCCTGACGACAGGCGCAGGCAGCCCCAGCATTTT. The V call is TRBV6-5, the J call TRBJ1-5; D may be TRBD1 (6 bases). The length of the CDR3 is 15 residues. The germline V and J ends were trimmed by 6 bases and 7 bases, with 19 bases remaining between them. Germline V lookup: CDR1 MNHEY, CDR2 SVGAGI.

This clone appeared a single time. This chain joins TRBV13 and TRBJ2-3; D is undetermined. The ends were cut back, 4 bases at V and 4 bases at J, with 12 bases in the middle. The length of the CDR3 is 14 residues. The germline CDR1 and CDR2 sequences are PRHDT and FYEKMQ (reference sequence). The CDR3 DNA follows: TGTGCCAGCAGCTCCCCCCAAACAGCAGATACGCAGTATTTT. This translates into CASSSPQTADTQYF.

In DNA form, the CDR3 reads TGTGCCAGCAGCTTGGGGGGGGCCTGGGAAGAGACCCAGTACTTC. Translating it yields CASSLGGAWEETQYF. The chain links TRBV5-4 to TRBJ2-5, with D perhaps being TRBD1 or TRBD2 (6 bases each). The V gene lost 0 bases and the J gene lost 3 bases, with 12 bases spanning the gap. The germline CDR1 and CDR2 sequences are SGHNT and YYREEE (reference sequence). The CDR3 consists of 15 residues. Filled out from reference TRBV5-4 and TRBJ2-5, the complete variable domain reads ETGVTQSPTHLIKTRGQQVTLRCSSQSGHNTVSWYQQALGQGPQFIFQYYREEENGRGNFPPRFSGLQFPNYSSELNVNALELDDSALYLCASSLGGAWEETQYFGPGTRLLVL.

V usage is TRBV19 and J usage is TRBJ1-1, with D perhaps TRBD1 (6 bases). Per the germline V gene, CDR1 is LNHDA and CDR2 is SQIVND (reference sequence). V lost 9 bases and J 7 bases, leaving 21 bases between the germline ends. The CDR3 covers 14 residues. CDR3 bases: TGTGCCAGCAGCTTGGCCGGGGGGCTAGGTGAAGCTTTCTTT. Translation gives CASSLAGGLGEAFF.

The chain carries TRBV5-4 and TRBJ1-2; tentative D call: TRBD1 (5 bases). V lost 3 bases, J lost 8 bases, and 26 bases lay in between. The CDR3 totals 17 residues. CDR1 and CDR2 from the germline V gene are SGHNT and YYREEE (reference sequence). CDR3 region: CASSSPFSRVDREGYTF. The DNA for the CDR3 is TGTGCCAGCAGCTCCCCTTTTTCCAGGGTGGATAGAGAAGGCTACACCTTC.

J is TRBJ2-5 and V is TRBV29-1; 10 bases match TRBD2. This CDR3 is 14 amino acids long. After removal of 6 bases from V and 5 bases from J, the junction contained 9 bases not matched to a gene. Germline-derived CDR1 and CDR2 are SQVTM and ANQGSEA. CDR3: CSVQSGGALETQYF. CDR3 coding DNA: TGCAGCGTGCAAAGCGGGGGGGCCCTTGAGACCCAGTACTTC. The whole variable domain, filled in from reference TRBV29-1 and TRBJ2-5, reads SAVISQKPSRDICQRGTSLTIQCQVDSQVTMMFWYRQQPGQSLTLIATANQGSEATYESGFVIDKFPISRPNLTFSTLTVSNMSPEDSSIYLCSVQSGGALETQYFGPGTRLLVL.

This rearrangement joins TRBV28 to TRBJ1-3; D gene unclear. The germline V gene encodes CDR1 MDHEN and CDR2 SYDVKM. V was clipped by 3 bases and J by 0 bases, with 6 bases between them. The CDR3 is 14 amino acids. CDR3 sequence: CASSFMSSGNTIYF. CDR3 in DNA: TGTGCCAGCAGTTTCATGAGCTCTGGAAACACCATATATTTT.

The rearrangement uses TRBV9 and TRBJ2-3; D may be TRBD2 (6 bases). The ends were cut back, 3 bases at V and 4 bases at J, with 12 bases in the middle. Germline lookup yields CDR1 SGDLS and CDR2 YYNGEE. CDR3 size: 14 residues. The DNA of the CDR3 is TGTGCCAGCAGCGAGGGTAGCGGCCCAGATACGCAGTATTTT. This codes for CASSEGSGPDTQYF.